These T cell receptor beta chains were read from a single sample in a study of T-cell reconstitution after alpha-beta-depleted transplantation in children. Each CDR3 protein gets one entry after TCRdb re-called the PCR reads with MiXCR. The data show over 200,000 distinct CDR3 sequences, roughly a tenth seen once. Sequences were derived from PBMCs from the stem cell graft donor, sampled from the stem cell graft. These receptors all stem from a human donor who donated a stem cell graft to a child with acute lymphoblastic leukemia. The CDR3 runs from the conserved cysteine through the conserved F or W. Each record gives: V gene, CDR3 length, D gene, clone size, J gene, CDR3 DNA, CDR3 protein. D genes are given only for firm matches. Rows give clone size only sometimes, using once, few, many, or a class for an expanded clone.

V: TRBV2
length: 19
D: TRBD1
size: NA
J: TRBJ1-3
DNA: TGTACCAGCAGTAGGAGGGACAGGGGGCTCTTAGTCTCTGGAAACACCATATATTTT
CDR3: CTSSRRDRGLLVSGNTIYF

V: TRBV29-1
length: 11
D: NA
size: NA
J: TRBJ2-7
DNA: TGCAGCTCTACAGGGCTTCGCGAGCAGTACTTC
CDR3: CSSTGLREQYF

V: TRBV10-3
length: 17
D: NA
size: NA
J: TRBJ2-3
DNA: TGTGCCATCAGTGACAGAAAAATTAAAATTAACACAGATACGCAGTATTTT
CDR3: CAISDRKIKINTDTQYF

V: TRBV12-3/TRBV12-4
length: 15
D: NA
size: NA
J: TRBJ1-3
DNA: TGTGCCAGCAGTGACGGACGGAACTCTGGAAACACCATATATTTT
CDR3: CASSDGRNSGNTIYF

V: TRBV7-9
length: 14
D: NA
size: many
J: TRBJ2-3
DNA: TGTGCCAGCAGCTTGAGTAGCCCCACAGATACGCAGTATTTT
CDR3: CASSLSSPTDTQYF

V: TRBV9
length: 11
D: NA
size: NA
J: TRBJ2-2
DNA: TGTGCCAGCACCGACACCGGGGAGCTGTTTTTT
CDR3: CASTDTGELFF

V: TRBV10-3
length: 14
D: NA
size: NA
J: TRBJ2-7
DNA: TGTGCCATCAGTGAGTCCGCAGCCTCATACGAGCAGTACTTC
CDR3: CAISESAASYEQYF

V: TRBV7-2
length: 14
D: TRBD1
size: few
J: TRBJ1-5
DNA: TGTGCCAGCAGGCGGACAGGGGTTAATCAGCCCCAGCATTTT
CDR3: CASRRTGVNQPQHF

V: TRBV25-1
length: 14
D: NA
size: NA
J: TRBJ1-4
DNA: TGTGCCAGCAGTGCCATCGACTCAAATGAAAAACTGTTTTTT
CDR3: CASSAIDSNEKLFF

V: TRBV5-8
length: 17
D: NA
size: NA
J: TRBJ1-5
DNA: TGTGCCAGCAGCAGCGAGGGTGCTACTCATAGCAATCAGCCCCAGCATTTT
CDR3: CASSSEGATHSNQPQHF

V: TRBV12-3/TRBV12-4
length: 18
D: NA
size: many
J: TRBJ2-6
DNA: TGTGCCAGCAGCGTCTCTAGCGTTTCCAACTCTGGGGCCAACGTCCTGACTTTC
CDR3: CASSVSSVSNSGANVLTF

V: TRBV12-3/TRBV12-4
length: 18
D: TRBD1
size: many
J: TRBJ2-6
DNA: TGTGCCAGCAGTTTAGGGGGACAGGGTTTTGCGGGGGCCAACGTCCTGACTTTC
CDR3: CASSLGGQGFAGANVLTF

V: TRBV27
length: 15
D: TRBD1
size: NA
J: TRBJ2-1
DNA: TGTGCCAGCACCTTATCCCGGACAGGGAGCAATGAGCAGTTCTTC
CDR3: CASTLSRTGSNEQFF

V: TRBV12-3/TRBV12-4
length: 14
D: NA
size: many
J: TRBJ1-1
DNA: TGTGCCAGCAGTTTGAATCTTGTAGGCACTGAAGCTTTCTTT
CDR3: CASSLNLVGTEAFF

V: TRBV5-1
length: 14
D: NA
size: NA
J: TRBJ2-2
DNA: TGCGCCAGCAAGGTCACTGGGAACACCGGGGAGCTGTTTTTT
CDR3: CASKVTGNTGELFF

V: TRBV5-1
length: 15
D: NA
size: few
J: TRBJ2-6
DNA: TGCGCCAGCAGCTTACTAGAGTCTGGGGCCAACGTCCTGACTTTC
CDR3: CASSLLESGANVLTF

V: TRBV5-4
length: 15
D: NA
size: few
J: TRBJ1-1
DNA: TGTGCCAGCACCCCAAACCCGATAGGGAACACTGAAGCTTTCTTT
CDR3: CASTPNPIGNTEAFF

V: TRBV20-1
length: 12
D: NA
size: NA
J: TRBJ1-2
DNA: TGCAGTGCCATTCGGGACATCGGTGGCTACACCTTC
CDR3: CSAIRDIGGYTF

V: TRBV5-1
length: 10
D: NA
size: many
J: TRBJ1-2
DNA: TGCGCCAGCCTATCCTATGGCTACACCTTC
CDR3: CASLSYGYTF

V: TRBV3-1
length: 13
D: NA
size: many
J: TRBJ2-3
DNA: TGTGCCAGCCGAACGGGGCACACAGATACGCAGTATTTT
CDR3: CASRTGHTDTQYF

V: TRBV5-5
length: 16
D: NA
size: NA
J: TRBJ2-1
DNA: TGTGCCAGCAGCTCTCCGACAACGAAATACTACAATGAGCAGTTCTTC
CDR3: CASSSPTTKYYNEQFF

V: TRBV4-1
length: 13
D: NA
size: NA
J: TRBJ1-1
DNA: TGCGCCAGCAGCCAAGGGGAGGGAAGGGGGGCTTTCTTT
CDR3: CASSQGEGRGAFF

V: TRBV20-1
length: 13
D: TRBD2
size: many
J: TRBJ2-2
DNA: TGCAGTGCAAATGATGGGACTAGCGGGGAGCTGTTTTTT
CDR3: CSANDGTSGELFF

V: TRBV5-1
length: 14
D: NA
size: few
J: TRBJ2-5
DNA: TGCGCCAGCAGTCTTGCATACGACCAAGAGACCCAGTACTTC
CDR3: CASSLAYDQETQYF

V: TRBV13
length: 15
D: NA
size: NA
J: TRBJ1-2
DNA: TGTGCCAGCAGCGATACGGAGCAGGGTTTAGCCGGCTACACCTTC
CDR3: CASSDTEQGLAGYTF

V: TRBV7-2
length: 14
D: NA
size: NA
J: TRBJ1-5
DNA: TGTGCCAGCAGCTTATTAATGATAGATCAGCCCCAGCATTTT
CDR3: CASSLLMIDQPQHF

V: TRBV7-8
length: 12
D: NA
size: few
J: TRBJ2-1
DNA: TGTGCCAGCAGCTTAAACCCGTATGAGCAGTTCTTC
CDR3: CASSLNPYEQFF

V: TRBV3-1
length: 15
D: TRBD1
size: many
J: TRBJ2-1
DNA: TGTGCCAGCAGCCAAGAGGGACAGCCCTACAATGAGCAGTTCTTC
CDR3: CASSQEGQPYNEQFF

V: TRBV6-6
length: 12
D: NA
size: NA
J: TRBJ1-1
DNA: TGTGCCAGCAGCCGCACCGAGACTGAAGCTTTCTTT
CDR3: CASSRTETEAFF

V: TRBV29-1
length: 12
D: NA
size: many
J: TRBJ2-7
DNA: TGCAGCGTTGAAGACAGGGCCTACGAGCAGTACTTC
CDR3: CSVEDRAYEQYF

V: TRBV5-1
length: 12
D: NA
size: few
J: TRBJ1-1
DNA: TGCGCCAGCAACCCGCGGAGCACTGAAGCTTTCTTT
CDR3: CASNPRSTEAFF

V: TRBV7-2
length: 16
D: NA
size: few
J: TRBJ2-3
DNA: TGTGCCAGCAGCCGAACACCCGGACGGGTAACAGATACGCAGTATTTT
CDR3: CASSRTPGRVTDTQYF

V: TRBV4-2
length: 15
D: NA
size: few
J: TRBJ1-2
DNA: TGTGCCAGCAGCCAATTGGACCCAATCTCCTATGGCTACACCTTC
CDR3: CASSQLDPISYGYTF

V: TRBV12-3/TRBV12-4
length: 13
D: NA
size: many
J: TRBJ1-1
DNA: TGTGCCAGCAGTTTACAGCTGAACACTGAAGCTTTCTTT
CDR3: CASSLQLNTEAFF

V: TRBV6-2/TRBV6-3
length: 15
D: NA
size: few
J: TRBJ2-5
DNA: TGTGCCAGCAGTCTAGATGTCGACAGCCAAGAGACCCAGTACTTC
CDR3: CASSLDVDSQETQYF

V: TRBV20-1
length: 13
D: TRBD1
size: NA
J: TRBJ1-1
DNA: TGCAGTGCTCCCAAGGACAGGTCCACTGAAGCTTTCTTT
CDR3: CSAPKDRSTEAFF

V: TRBV27
length: 13
D: TRBD1
size: NA
J: TRBJ1-1
DNA: TGTGCCAGCAGTTTAGGGCAGGGGGGTGAAGCTTTCTTT
CDR3: CASSLGQGGEAFF

V: TRBV6-2/TRBV6-3
length: 17
D: NA
size: many
J: TRBJ2-3
DNA: TGTGCCAGCAGTTACTCGACTAGGGTGGCTAGCACAGATACGCAGTATTTT
CDR3: CASSYSTRVASTDTQYF

V: TRBV7-2
length: 15
D: NA
size: NA
J: TRBJ2-1
DNA: TGTGCCAGCAGCTTAGAGCCAGGGTCGATCGATGAGCAGTTCTTC
CDR3: CASSLEPGSIDEQFF

V: TRBV11-2
length: 13
D: NA
size: NA
J: TRBJ1-6
DNA: TGTGCCAGCAGCCCTCCCCTTGATTCACCCCTCCACTTT
CDR3: CASSPPLDSPLHF

V: TRBV7-9
length: 13
D: NA
size: few
J: TRBJ2-3
DNA: TGTGCCAGCAGCTTAGGCTTTTCCGATACGCAGTATTTT
CDR3: CASSLGFSDTQYF

V: TRBV20-1
length: 15
D: TRBD1
size: few
J: TRBJ2-1
DNA: TGCAGTGCTAGAGATAATCTACAGGGGGCAGGTGAGCAGTTCTTC
CDR3: CSARDNLQGAGEQFF

V: TRBV20-1
length: 16
D: NA
size: NA
J: TRBJ2-2
DNA: TGCAGTGCACCTACGAACCCCGGTTCCCTCACCGGGGAGCTGTTTTTT
CDR3: CSAPTNPGSLTGELFF

V: TRBV7-2
length: 12
D: NA
size: many
J: TRBJ2-1
DNA: TGTGCCAGCAGACGAGCTAGTGCTGAGCAGTTCTTC
CDR3: CASRRASAEQFF

V: TRBV7-8
length: 19
D: TRBD2
size: many
J: TRBJ2-1
DNA: TGTGCCAGCCACGCACCAACTAGCGGGGCTTTCCCAACCTACAATGAGCAGTTCTTC
CDR3: CASHAPTSGAFPTYNEQFF

V: TRBV12-3/TRBV12-4
length: 13
D: NA
size: many
J: TRBJ1-1
DNA: TGTGCCAGCAGTTTGCCTCCGAACGCTGAAGCTTTCTTT
CDR3: CASSLPPNAEAFF

V: TRBV6-2/TRBV6-3
length: 15
D: TRBD1
size: NA
J: TRBJ2-7
DNA: TGTGCCAGCAGTTTCCCGACAGGGGTTTCGTACGAGCAGTACTTC
CDR3: CASSFPTGVSYEQYF

V: TRBV7-6
length: 14
D: TRBD2
size: few
J: TRBJ2-4
DNA: TGTGCCAGCAGCCAGGGATGGGGGGGAAACATTCAGTACTTC
CDR3: CASSQGWGGNIQYF

V: TRBV15
length: 16
D: TRBD2
size: many
J: TRBJ2-1
DNA: TGTGCCACCAGCAGAGTCGGGGGGGGCGCCTACAATGAGCAGTTCTTC
CDR3: CATSRVGGGAYNEQFF

V: TRBV2
length: 12
D: NA
size: NA
J: TRBJ1-1
DNA: TGTGCCAGCAGTGAACGTGTAGGGAGGGCTTTCTTT
CDR3: CASSERVGRAFF

V: TRBV5-6
length: 15
D: NA
size: few
J: TRBJ1-5
DNA: TGTGCCAGCAGCTTGGCGGGGTCCAAGGATCAGCCCCAGCATTTT
CDR3: CASSLAGSKDQPQHF